This TCR beta chain was found in a study of CD8 T cells in ankylosing spondylitis. Study findings and constraints: Seemingly distinctive of ankylosing spondylitis blood was a TCR beta motif formed by eight highly homologous variants. Reportedly, matched ankylosing spondylitis synovial fluid was significantly enriched for disease-linked clones. Reports of some motif variants in reactive arthritis synovial fluid and blood predate this one. The disease-linked clones had a CD8+ phenotype and low blood frequencies.

Library preparation for TCR beta used quantitative 5'-RACE with molecular barcodes. TCRdb reprocessed the 5' RACE reads via MiXCR and lists one record per CDR3 protein. The sample carries a few hundred thousand distinct CDR3 sequences, more than 9.5% recorded once. V shed 2 bases, J shed 0 bases, and the junction held 13 bases outside the gene matches. Germline CDR1 LGHNA, CDR2 YNFKEQ. CDR3 size: 20 residues. Concerning this clonotype itself: Its antigen is unidentified.

The sample taken for sequencing was blood, either unsorted or a sorted T cell fraction (not recorded which). This receptor was obtained from a male donor with ankylosing spondylitis. The chain couples TRBV4-2 to TRBJ2-6; 7 positions match TRBD1. In DNA form, the CDR3 reads TGTGCCAGCAGCCAAATTGGCGGCGACAGGGTTAGCTCTGGGGCCAACGTCCTGACTTTC. It encodes CASSQIGGDRVSSGANVLTF.